The 15 T cell receptor beta chains presented below share a single source sample, sequenced in a study of CD8+ T cells in alopecia areata. Stated treatment: oral pan-JAK inhibitor, 5-10 mg twice daily. Sequencing relied on a cDNA template that was reverse transcribed from extracted RNA. Sequencing was performed with immunoSEQ multiplex PCR; in TCRdb, only in-frame clones are kept and a portion is missing. The table records about 200,000 clones, under 75% of them present only once. Here the sequenced sample was CD4+ T cells sorted from blood, taken at week 4, from a patient treated with tofacitinib. Source of these receptors: a human donor with alopecia areata.

The chain recombines TRBV6-1 with TRBJ1-6; D is unresolved. Germline loops: CDR1 MNHNS, CDR2 SASEGT. Trimming pared 3 bases from V and 13 bases from J, leaving 13 bases between. This CDR3 has 13 amino acids. The CDR3 DNA reads as TGTGCCAGCAGTGAGGCCCCAAGATCGCCCCTCCACTTT. It yields the protein CASSEAPRSPLHF.

The chain uses TRBV2 and TRBJ2-7; tentative D call: TRBD1 (5 bases). Germline values: CDR1 SNHLY, CDR2 FYNNEI. V was clipped by 5 bases and J by 9 bases, with 11 bases between them. The CDR3 totals 11 residues. The CDR3 nucleotides are TGTGCCAGCAGTCCCGCAGGGATGCAGTACTTC. This gives the protein CASSPAGMQYF.

CDR3 DNA sequence: TGTGCCAGCAGTGACCGACAGGAGAACACTGAAGCTTTCTTT. Protein: CASSDRQENTEAFF. The rearrangement joins TRBV6-1 to TRBJ1-1, with D possibly TRBD1 on 6 matching bases. This CDR3 has 14 residues. The germline V and J ends were trimmed by 3 bases and 1 base, with 9 bases remaining between them. Germline V gene lookup returns CDR1 MNHNS and CDR2 SASEGT.

V usage is TRBV29-1 and J usage is TRBJ2-7, with TRBD1 matching over 10 bases. V trimming: 6 bases; J trimming: 0 bases; junction bases outside the gene matches: 11. CDR1 and CDR2 (germline): SQVTM, ANQGSEA. The CDR3 is 16 residues long. CDR3 protein: CSVRRRDRGSSYEQYF. In DNA, the CDR3 is TGCAGCGTCCGCCGCCGGGACAGGGGAAGCTCCTACGAGCAGTACTTC.

CDR3 sequence (DNA): TGTGCCAGCAGCGTAGATCCGGGGTCCTACGAGCAGTACTTC. Protein sequence: CASSVDPGSYEQYF. The rearrangement uses TRBV9 and TRBJ2-7, with D perhaps TRBD2 (5 bases). Trimming left V 0 bases short and J 1 base short, with 8 bases between. This CDR3 has 14 amino acids. The germline V gene has CDR1 SGDLS and CDR2 YYNGEE.

The rearrangement uses TRBV4-3 and TRBJ2-7; D perhaps matches TRBD2 (5 bases). CDR3 length: 15 amino acids. The germline V gene encodes CDR1 LGHNA and CDR2 YSLEER. V lost 1 base, J lost 5 bases, and 15 bases lay in between. In nucleotides, the CDR3 is TGCGCCAGCAGCCAAGGTATGGGTGTCGGGAACGAGCAGTACTTC. This codes for CASSQGMGVGNEQYF.

The chain couples TRBV30 to TRBJ1-1; D not certain. Germline V gene data show CDR1 as GTSNPN and CDR2 as SVGIG (reference sequence). The CDR3 has 13 residues. V was cut by 5 bases and J by 4 bases, with 14 bases left in between. The DNA for the CDR3 is TGTGCCTGGGGGAAGACTCGGGGCACTGAAGCTTTCTTT. It yields the protein CAWGKTRGTEAFF.

V gene TRBV10-2 combines with J gene TRBJ1-6; D remains unclear. Trimming cost V 6 bases and J 8 bases, with 14 bases left between them. In germline, CDR1 is WSHSY, CDR2 SAAADI. This CDR3 comprises 14 residues. This CDR3 reads CASSDFPGDSPLHF. Here the CDR3 DNA reads TGCGCCAGCAGCGATTTTCCGGGAGATTCACCCCTCCACTTT.

The gene calls are TRBV2 and TRBJ2-1; no reliable D call. The CDR3 contains 14 residues. Trimming pared 4 bases from V and 4 bases from J, leaving 11 bases between. CDR1 is SNHLY, CDR2 FYNNEI, per germline. CDR3 region: CASSVRIEYNEQFF. CDR3 DNA: TGTGCCAGCAGTGTCAGAATAGAATACAATGAGCAGTTCTTC. The full variable domain, its missing parts supplied by reference TRBV2 and TRBJ2-1, is EPEVTQTPSHQVTQMGQEVILRCVPISNHLYFYWYRQILGQKVEFLVSFYNNEISEKSEIFDDQFSVERPDGSNFTLKIRSTKLEDSAMYFCASSVRIEYNEQFFGPGTRLTVL.

The rearrangement links TRBV20-1 to TRBJ2-1; D gene uncertain. This CDR3 is built from 11 residues. V lost 6 bases to trimming and J lost 8 bases, with 11 bases between them. From germline, CDR1 is DFQATT and CDR2 SNEGSKA (reference sequence). The CDR3 DNA sequence: TGCAGTGCCTACCTAGGCTATGAGCAGTTCTTC. As protein: CSAYLGYEQFF.

This clone occurred a few times. The chain has TRBV6-5 and TRBJ1-5; no reliable D call. This CDR3 has 13 residues. The germline gives CDR1 MNHEY, CDR2 SVGAGI. V gave up 6 bases and J gave up 5 bases, with 11 bases separating them. This chain's CDR3 is CASRTRVDQPQHF. In nucleotides, the CDR3 is TGTGCCAGCAGAACCCGGGTGGATCAGCCCCAGCATTTT.

V and J are TRBV6-1 and TRBJ1-2; no definite D call. This CDR3 contains 14 residues. Germline CDR1 MNHNS, CDR2 SASEGT. The V end lost 1 base, the J end lost 0 bases, and 6 bases lay between the germline ends. The CDR3 here is CASSEGRANYGYTF. The CDR3 bases are TGTGCCAGCAGTGAAGGGAGAGCTAACTATGGCTACACCTTC.

J is TRBJ2-2 and V is TRBV6-5, with unresolved D. CDR3 length: 14 amino acids. The V and J ends lost 2 bases and 2 bases respectively, with 6 bases between them. CDR1 MNHEY and CDR2 SVGAGI come from the germline V gene. For the CDR3, the DNA is TGTGCCAGCAGTTACGGGGTCAACACCGGGGAGCTGTTTTTT. It translates to CASSYGVNTGELFF.

This clone showed up just a few times. The sample contains more than one DNA sequence encoding this CDR3. The chain combines TRBV12-5 with TRBJ1-1, with 8 bases lining up with TRBD1. This CDR3 has 13 residues. J was trimmed by 4 bases and V by 2 bases; bases with no gene match: 0. Germline CDR1 and CDR2: LGHNT and FRNRAP. The CDR3 protein is CASGLTGGTEAFF. In nucleotides, the CDR3 is TGTGCTAGTGGTTTGACAGGGGGCACTGAAGCTTTCTTT.

This clone was picked up a small number of times. The chain combines TRBV4-1 with TRBJ1-1; D remains unclear. The ends were cut back, 3 bases at V and 5 bases at J, with 16 bases in the middle. CDR1 and CDR2 from the germline V gene are MGHRA and YSYEKL. The CDR3 contains 15 residues. This chain's CDR3 is CASSQPTTGRTEAFF. The CDR3 nucleotides are TGCGCCAGCAGCCAGCCGACGACCGGTAGGACTGAAGCTTTCTTT.